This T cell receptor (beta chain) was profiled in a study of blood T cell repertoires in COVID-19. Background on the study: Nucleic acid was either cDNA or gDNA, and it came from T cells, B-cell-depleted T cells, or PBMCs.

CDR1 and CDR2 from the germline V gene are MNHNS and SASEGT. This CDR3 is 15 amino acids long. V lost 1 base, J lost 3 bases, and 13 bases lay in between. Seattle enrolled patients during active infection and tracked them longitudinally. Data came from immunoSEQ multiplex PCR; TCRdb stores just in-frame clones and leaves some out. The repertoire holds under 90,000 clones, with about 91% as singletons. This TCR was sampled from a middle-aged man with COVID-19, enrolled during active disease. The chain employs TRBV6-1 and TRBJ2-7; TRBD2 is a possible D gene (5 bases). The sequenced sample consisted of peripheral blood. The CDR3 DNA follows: TGTGCCAGCAGTGAAGACTTTCCCGGAGGCTACGAGCAGTACTTC. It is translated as CASSEDFPGGYEQYF.